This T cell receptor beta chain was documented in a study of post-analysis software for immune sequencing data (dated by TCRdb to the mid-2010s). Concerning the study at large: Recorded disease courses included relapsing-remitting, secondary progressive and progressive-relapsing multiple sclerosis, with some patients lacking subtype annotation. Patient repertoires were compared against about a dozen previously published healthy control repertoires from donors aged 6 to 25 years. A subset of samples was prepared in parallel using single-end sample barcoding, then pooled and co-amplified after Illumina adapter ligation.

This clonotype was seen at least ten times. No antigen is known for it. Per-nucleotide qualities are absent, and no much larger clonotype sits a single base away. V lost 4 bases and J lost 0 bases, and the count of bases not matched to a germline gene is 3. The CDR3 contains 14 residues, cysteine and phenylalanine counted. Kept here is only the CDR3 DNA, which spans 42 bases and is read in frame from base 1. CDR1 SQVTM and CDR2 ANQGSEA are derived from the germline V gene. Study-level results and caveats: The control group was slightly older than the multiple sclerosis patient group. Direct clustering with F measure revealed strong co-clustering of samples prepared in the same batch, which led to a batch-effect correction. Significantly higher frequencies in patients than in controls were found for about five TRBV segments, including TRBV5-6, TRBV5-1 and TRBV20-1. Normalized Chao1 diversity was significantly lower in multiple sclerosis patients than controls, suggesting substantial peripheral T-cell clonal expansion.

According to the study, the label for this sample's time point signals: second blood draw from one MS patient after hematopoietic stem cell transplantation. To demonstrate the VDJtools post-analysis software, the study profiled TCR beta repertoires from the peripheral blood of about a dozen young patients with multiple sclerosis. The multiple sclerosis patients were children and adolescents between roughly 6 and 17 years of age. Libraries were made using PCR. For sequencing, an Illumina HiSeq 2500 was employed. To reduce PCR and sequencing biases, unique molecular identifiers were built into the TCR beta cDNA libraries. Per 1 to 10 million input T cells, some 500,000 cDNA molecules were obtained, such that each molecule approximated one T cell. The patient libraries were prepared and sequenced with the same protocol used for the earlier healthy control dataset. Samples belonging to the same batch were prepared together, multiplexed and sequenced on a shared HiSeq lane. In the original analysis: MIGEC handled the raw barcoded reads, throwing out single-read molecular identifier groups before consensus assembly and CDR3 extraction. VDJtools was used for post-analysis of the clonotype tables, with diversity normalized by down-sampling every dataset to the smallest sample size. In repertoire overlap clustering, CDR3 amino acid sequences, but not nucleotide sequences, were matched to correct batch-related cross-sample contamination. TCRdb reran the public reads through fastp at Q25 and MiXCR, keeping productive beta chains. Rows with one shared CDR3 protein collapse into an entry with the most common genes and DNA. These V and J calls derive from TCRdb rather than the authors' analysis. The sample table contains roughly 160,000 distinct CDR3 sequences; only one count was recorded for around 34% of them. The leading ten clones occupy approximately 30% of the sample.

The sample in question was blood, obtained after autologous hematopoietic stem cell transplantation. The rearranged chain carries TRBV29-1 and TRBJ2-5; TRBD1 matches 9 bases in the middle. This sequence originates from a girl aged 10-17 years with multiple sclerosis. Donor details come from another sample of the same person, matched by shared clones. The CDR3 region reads CSVGDRDDQETQYF. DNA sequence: TGCAGCGTTGGGGACAGGGATGACCAAGAGACCCAGTACTTC.